These 19 T cell receptor beta chains were sequenced from one sample in a study of blood T cell repertoires in COVID-19. Assay used: immunoSEQ multiplex PCR; TCRdb lists only in-frame clones, some missing. The sample holds approximately 140,000 clones, roughly 90% seen once. The sequencing input was peripheral blood. The receptors derive from a woman aged 55-75 years with active or convalescent COVID-19.

The chain recombines TRBV5-1 with TRBJ1-2; 7 bases map to TRBD1. The J segment lost 8 bases and the V segment lost 0 bases, leaving 4 bases of the junction unmatched. Germline lookup yields CDR1 SGHRS and CDR2 YFSETQ. This CDR3 is 13 amino acids long. The CDR3 nucleotides read TGCGCCAGCAGCTTGGCTCAGGGGGACGGCTACACCTTC. This codes for CASSLAQGDGYTF.

The chain carries TRBV27 and TRBJ1-5; D gene uncertain. The CDR3 length is 15 residues. V was clipped by 6 bases and J by 0 bases, with 12 bases between them. The germline V gene encodes CDR1 MNHEY and CDR2 SMNVEV (reference sequence). CDR3 protein: CASSVVADSNQPQHF. The CDR3 DNA is TGTGCCAGCAGCGTCGTGGCAGATAGCAATCAGCCCCAGCATTTT.

V gene TRBV18 combines with J gene TRBJ1-5; a weak D match, TRBD1 (5 bases). Germline V gene data show CDR1 as KGHSH and CDR2 as LQKENI. V was pared by 4 bases and J by 7 bases, with 11 bases between. The CDR3 length is 13 residues. The CDR3 sequence: CASSLGDGQPQHF. CDR3 nucleotide sequence: TGTGCCAGCTCACTAGGGGATGGGCAGCCCCAGCATTTT.

The V call is TRBV2, the J call TRBJ2-1, with a tentative D call TRBD1 (6 bases). The CDR3 runs to 11 residues. Germline V CDR1 and CDR2: SNHLY, FYNNEI. Trimming removed 8 bases from V and 10 bases from J, with 12 bases in between. The chain's CDR3 is CASGRGTEQFF. CDR3 nucleotides: TGTGCCAGCGGACGAGGGACAGAGCAGTTCTTC.

The genes are TRBV12-5 and TRBJ2-2; TRBD2 is a possible D gene (6 bases). The ends were cut back, 2 bases at V and 7 bases at J, with 17 bases in the middle. The CDR3 runs to 16 residues. The germline V gene has CDR1 LGHNT and CDR2 FRNRAP. The CDR3 coding sequence is TGTGCTAGTGGTTTGCCTCTTGGGGGGTCGGGCGGGGAGCTGTTTTTT. Residues: CASGLPLGGSGGELFF.

The chain joins TRBV5-4 to TRBJ2-7; 10 bases line up with TRBD1. The V segment lost 3 bases and the J segment 6 bases; nucleotides outside the gene matches: 12. This CDR3 is 16 amino acids long. In germline, CDR1 is SGHNT, CDR2 YYREEE (reference sequence). CDR3 region: CASSSPTGGAVSEQYF. The DNA of the CDR3 is TGTGCCAGCAGCTCCCCGACAGGGGGCGCGGTAAGCGAGCAGTACTTC.

This rearrangement joins TRBV12-3 or TRBV12-4 to TRBJ1-2; 7 bases line up with TRBD1. The trim removed 6 bases at V and 7 bases at J, leaving 5 bases unmatched. This CDR3 is 12 amino acids long. The CDR3 reads CASRQGMGGYTF. CDR3 nucleotides: TGTGCCAGCAGACAGGGGATGGGTGGCTACACCTTC.

This clone has only one observation. This chain connects TRBV12-3 or TRBV12-4 to TRBJ1-2; D is possibly TRBD1 (5 bases). Trimming removed 7 bases at V and 8 bases at J, with 14 bases between. The CDR3 length is 12 residues. CDR3 DNA sequence: TGTGCCAGCACCCAACAGGTTGGCGGCTACACCTTC. Protein product: CASTQQVGGYTF.

The rearrangement uses TRBV18 and TRBJ2-5; 8 bases are shared with TRBD2. Germline V gene sequence: CDR1 KGHSH, CDR2 LQKENI. Trimming at V came to 5 bases and at J to 2 bases, leaving 19 bases not matched to a gene. CDR3 length: 19 residues. CDR3 DNA sequence: TGTGCCAGCTCAGGAGCGCGAGCGGAAAAGCGGGGGAGTCAAGAGACCCAGTACTTC. Protein: CASSGARAEKRGSQETQYF.

V gene TRBV5-1 combines with J gene TRBJ2-7; D is perhaps TRBD1 (5 bases). Germline CDR1 SGHRS, CDR2 YFSETQ. V lost 0 bases and J 1 base, leaving 14 bases between the germline ends. This CDR3 is 16 amino acids long. The CDR3 reads CASSLALSTASYEQYF. CDR3 nucleotides: TGCGCCAGCAGCTTGGCCCTCTCGACAGCTTCCTACGAGCAGTACTTC.

The CDR3 protein is CASSSISGDTREYF. Written as DNA, the CDR3 is TGTGCCAGCAGTTCAATAAGCGGGGATACCCGGGAGTACTTC. The chain is built from TRBV6-5 and TRBJ2-7; 7 nucleotides line up with TRBD2. The CDR3 spans 14 residues. J lost 11 bases, V lost 4 bases, and 14 bases had no gene match. Per the germline V gene, CDR1 is MNHEY and CDR2 is SVGAGI.

This clone has just one count. The V gene is TRBV4-1, the J gene TRBJ1-2, with D perhaps TRBD1 (6 bases). Germline CDR1 is MGHRA and CDR2 is YSYEKL. The CDR3 loop spans 14 amino acids. V gave up 0 bases and J gave up 7 bases, with 12 bases separating them. The CDR3 loop is CASSQDWTAGGYTF. CDR3 nucleotide sequence: TGCGCCAGCAGCCAAGATTGGACAGCTGGTGGCTACACCTTC.

The rearrangement joins TRBV4-3 to TRBJ2-1; TRBD1 matches at 7 bases. Germline CDR1 is LGHNA and CDR2 is YSLEER. This CDR3 is 13 amino acids long. The junction had 5 bases not matched to a gene; V was cut back by 0 bases and J by 12 bases. The CDR3 sequence: CASSQEQGIRQFF. As DNA, the CDR3 is TGCGCCAGCAGCCAAGAACAGGGGATTAGGCAGTTCTTC.

The chain uses TRBV5-8 and TRBJ1-4, with 7 bases that match TRBD1. Germline CDR1 reads SGHTS; CDR2 reads YDEGEE. Losses at the gene ends were 4 bases for V and 4 bases for J; bases not matched to a gene: 4. CDR3 size: 14 residues. The CDR3 nucleotides read TGTGCCAGCAGCCGGGGACAGTTTAATGAAAAACTGTTTTTT. It yields the protein CASSRGQFNEKLFF.

The gene calls are TRBV3-1 (or the pseudogene TRBV3-2) and TRBJ2-1; D gene uncertain. Germline V gene data show CDR1 as LGHDT and CDR2 as YNNKEL (reference sequence). Trimming cost V 0 bases and J 6 bases, with 9 bases left between them. This CDR3 contains 14 residues. CDR3 region: CASSQDRSFNEQFF. The CDR3 nucleotides are TGTGCCAGCAGCCAAGATCGTAGCTTCAATGAGCAGTTCTTC.

The J gene is TRBJ1-3, the V gene TRBV2; D possibly corresponds to TRBD1 (6 bases). V lost 7 bases, J lost 4 bases, and 11 bases lay in between. The CDR3 runs to 13 residues. Germline V gives CDR1 SNHLY, CDR2 FYNNEI. The CDR3 reads CASTRQDGNTIYF. For the CDR3, the DNA is TGTGCCAGCACCAGACAGGACGGAAACACCATATATTTT.

The rearrangement joins TRBV7-6 to TRBJ2-5; maybe TRBD2 (6 bases). This CDR3 spans 17 amino acids. Per the germline V gene, CDR1 is SGHVS and CDR2 is FNYEAQ. The V and J ends lost 1 base and 5 bases respectively, with 20 bases between them. CDR3 sequence reads: CASSLVGGADKRETQYF. In DNA form, the CDR3 reads TGTGCCAGCAGCTTAGTAGGCGGGGCAGATAAACGTGAGACCCAGTACTTC.

The V and J genes are TRBV6-5 and TRBJ2-4, with D perhaps matching TRBD2 (6 bases). The germline V and J ends were trimmed by 0 bases and 1 base, with 10 bases remaining between them. Germline V lookup: CDR1 MNHEY, CDR2 SVGAGI. CDR3 length equals 16 residues. The CDR3 spells CASSYSGGWAKNIQYF. CDR3 DNA sequence: TGTGCCAGCAGTTACTCTGGAGGGTGGGCCAAAAACATTCAGTACTTC.

The chain employs TRBV6-6 and TRBJ1-5; TRBD1 agrees at 8 bases. The length of the CDR3 is 13 residues. Trimming took 6 bases from V and 3 from J; bases not matched to a gene: 1. Per the germline V gene, CDR1 is MNHNY and CDR2 is SVGAGI (reference sequence). CDR3 residues: CASRTGANQPQHF. Written as DNA, the CDR3 is TGTGCCAGCAGGACAGGGGCCAATCAGCCCCAGCATTTT.